These T cell receptor beta chains were read from a single sample in a study of blood T cell repertoires in COVID-19. This table comes from immunoSEQ multiplex PCR, and its TCRdb copy is limited to in-frame clones, with some not included. The table records 95,000 to 150,000 clones, about 80% of them present only once. The sequencing input was peripheral blood. The receptors here all came from a man aged 55 to 70 with active or convalescent COVID-19. Each CDR3 is given with its conserved first and last residue. D genes are given only for firm matches. Where a row states a size, it is once, few, many or the class of an expanded clone; other rows omit it.

D | J | size | V | CDR3 | DNA
- | TRBJ1-1 | - | TRBV3-1/TRBV3-2 | CASSVRGTTEAFF | TGTGCCAGCAGCGTAAGGGGTACCACTGAAGCTTTCTTT
TRBD2 | TRBJ2-1 | - | TRBV10-3 | CAISELAGDDEQFF | TGTGCCATCAGTGAACTAGCGGGAGATGATGAGCAGTTCTTC
- | TRBJ2-2 | - | TRBV19 | CASSPNRDTGELFF | TGTGCCAGTAGTCCAAACAGGGACACCGGGGAGCTGTTTTTT
- | TRBJ2-7 | - | TRBV27 | CASSLRVSYEQYF | TGTGCCAGCAGTTTAAGAGTATCCTACGAGCAGTACTTC
- | TRBJ2-2 | - | TRBV24-1 | CATSAGGGSLGELFF | TGTGCCACCAGTGCGGGGGGCGGGAGTCTCGGGGAGCTGTTTTTT
TRBD1 | TRBJ2-3 | - | TRBV4-2 | CASSRGTDTDTQYF | TGTGCCAGCAGCCGTGGGACAGACACAGATACGCAGTATTTT
TRBD1 | TRBJ1-4 | - | TRBV5-1 | CASSLAGGNEKLFF | TGCGCCAGCAGCTTGGCAGGGGGGAATGAAAAACTGTTTTTT
- | TRBJ2-7 | - | TRBV5-5 | CASSFTTDAPKPNYEQYF | TGTGCCAGCAGCTTTACGACAGACGCGCCGAAACCTAACTACGAGCAGTACTTC
- | TRBJ2-7 | few | TRBV28 | CASSFSRSTTHYEQYF | TGTGCCAGCAGTTTTTCCCGGTCAACTACGCACTACGAGCAGTACTTC
- | TRBJ2-7 | many | TRBV7-8 | CASSLVRESYEQYF | TGTGCCAGCAGCTTGGTTCGGGAGTCCTACGAGCAGTACTTC
- | TRBJ2-7 | - | TRBV4-3 | CASSQGSGGSDEQYF | TGCGCCAGCAGCCAAGGTTCAGGGGGGTCGGACGAGCAGTACTTC
- | TRBJ2-7 | once | TRBV19 | CASSIYGVDEQYF | TGTGCCAGTAGTATATACGGGGTAGACGAGCAGTACTTC
TRBD1 | TRBJ2-7 | - | TRBV5-1 | CASSPTGTGWYEQYF | TGCGCCAGCAGCCCGACCGGGACAGGGTGGTACGAGCAGTACTTC
TRBD2 | TRBJ2-7 | - | TRBV13 | CASSWSGATYEQYF | TGTGCCAGCAGCTGGAGCGGGGCAACCTACGAGCAGTACTTC
- | TRBJ2-3 | - | TRBV7-9 | CASRAGPDTQYF | TGTGCCAGCAGGGCGGGACCAGATACGCAGTATTTT
TRBD2 | TRBJ2-5 | - | TRBV4-2 | CASSQDLASGRAGETQYF | TGTGCCAGCAGCCAAGACCTTGCTAGCGGGAGGGCCGGGGAGACCCAGTACTTC
TRBD2 | TRBJ2-5 | - | TRBV11-2 | CASSLSSGKGETQYF | TGTGCCAGCAGCTTATCAAGCGGGAAGGGGGAGACCCAGTACTTC
TRBD2 | TRBJ2-7 | - | TRBV24-1 | CATQGLANEQYF | TGTGCCACCCAGGGACTAGCGAACGAGCAGTACTTC
TRBD2 | TRBJ2-1 | - | TRBV11-2 | CASSRTSILNEQFF | TGTGCCAGCAGCCGGACTAGTATACTGAATGAGCAGTTCTTC
- | TRBJ2-7 | few | TRBV5-4 | CASSLRQAPSEQYF | TGTGCCAGCAGCTTGCGACAGGCACCTTCCGAGCAGTACTTC
TRBD1 | TRBJ2-7 | once | TRBV5-4 | CASSVGLTGVHYEQYF | TGTGCCAGCAGCGTCGGATTGACAGGGGTACACTACGAGCAGTACTTC
TRBD2 | TRBJ2-7 | - | TRBV19 | CASKPASGRSEQYF | TGTGCCAGTAAACCGGCTAGCGGGAGGAGCGAGCAGTACTTC
TRBD2 | TRBJ2-3 | - | TRBV14 | CASSSAGGGPTDTQYF | TGTGCCAGCAGCTCGGCCGGGGGAGGGCCCACAGATACGCAGTATTTT
TRBD1 | TRBJ2-1 | - | TRBV3-1/TRBV3-2 | CASRRQGGGGNEQFF | TGTGCCAGCAGAAGACAGGGGGGCGGCGGCAATGAGCAGTTCTTC
TRBD2 | TRBJ2-5 | - | TRBV30 | CAWRISGSMETQYF | TGTGCCTGGAGAATTAGCGGGAGTATGGAGACCCAGTACTTC
TRBD1 | TRBJ1-4 | - | TRBV6-5 | CASSSRGRREKLFF | TGTGCCAGCAGTTCAAGGGGGCGGCGAGAAAAACTGTTTTTT
TRBD2 | TRBJ2-2 | many | TRBV18 | CASSPPGLAFNTGELFF | TGTGCCAGCTCACCACCGGGACTAGCGTTTAACACCGGGGAGCTGTTTTTT
TRBD1 | TRBJ2-2 | - | TRBV28 | CASTPHLRGRASTGELFF | TGTGCCAGCACCCCCCACCTTAGGGGGCGGGCGAGCACCGGGGAGCTGTTTTTT
TRBD1 | TRBJ1-2 | - | TRBV30 | CAWSHRGNYGYTF | TGTGCCTGGAGTCACAGGGGCAACTATGGCTACACCTTC
- | TRBJ2-7 | - | TRBV18 | CASSPKQGSYEQYF | TGTGCCAGCTCACCAAAACAGGGCTCCTACGAGCAGTACTTC
TRBD1 | TRBJ1-2 | - | TRBV4-2 | CASSQAGQANYGYTF | TGTGCCAGCAGCCAAGCCGGACAGGCCAACTATGGCTACACCTTC
TRBD1 | TRBJ1-2 | - | TRBV6-2/TRBV6-3 | CASSQGQNYGYTF | TGTGCCAGCAGTCAGGGACAGAACTATGGCTACACCTTC
- | TRBJ1-5 | - | TRBV18 | CASSPRQVNQPQHF | TGTGCCAGCTCACCTCGACAGGTTAATCAGCCCCAGCATTTT
- | TRBJ2-7 | - | TRBV7-3 | CASSQVGGTYEQYF | TGTGCCAGCAGCCAAGTCGGCGGCACCTACGAGCAGTACTTC
TRBD1 | TRBJ1-1 | - | TRBV2 | CASSEAIGTGVLNTEAFF | TGTGCCAGCAGTGAAGCTATCGGGACAGGGGTACTGAACACTGAAGCTTTCTTT
- | TRBJ1-1 | few | TRBV19 | CASSIEGGYTEAFF | TGTGCCAGTAGTATAGAGGGGGGGTACACTGAAGCTTTCTTT
TRBD1 | TRBJ1-4 | - | TRBV19 | CASSPTAPRGSEKLFF | TGTGCCAGTAGTCCAACCGCCCCCAGGGGGAGTGAAAAACTGTTTTTT
TRBD2 | TRBJ2-3 | - | TRBV9 | CASSVGTSGRNTDTQYF | TGTGCCAGCAGCGTAGGGACTAGCGGGAGGAACACAGATACGCAGTATTTT
- | TRBJ1-6 | - | TRBV6-5 | CASSYGRDSSSPLHF | TGTGCCAGCAGTTACGGGAGGGATTCTAGTTCACCCCTCCACTTT
- | TRBJ2-3 | many | TRBV5-4 | CASSLQQITDTQYF | TGTGCCAGCAGCTTACAACAGATCACAGATACGCAGTATTTT
- | TRBJ1-1 | - | TRBV6-5 | CASSRGGIGTEAFF | TGTGCCAGCAGTCGGGGGGGCATCGGCACTGAAGCTTTCTTT
TRBD1 | TRBJ1-4 | few | TRBV15 | CATSPGSWTGGEKLFF | TGTGCCACCAGCCCCGGATCGTGGACAGGGGGGGAAAAACTGTTTTTT